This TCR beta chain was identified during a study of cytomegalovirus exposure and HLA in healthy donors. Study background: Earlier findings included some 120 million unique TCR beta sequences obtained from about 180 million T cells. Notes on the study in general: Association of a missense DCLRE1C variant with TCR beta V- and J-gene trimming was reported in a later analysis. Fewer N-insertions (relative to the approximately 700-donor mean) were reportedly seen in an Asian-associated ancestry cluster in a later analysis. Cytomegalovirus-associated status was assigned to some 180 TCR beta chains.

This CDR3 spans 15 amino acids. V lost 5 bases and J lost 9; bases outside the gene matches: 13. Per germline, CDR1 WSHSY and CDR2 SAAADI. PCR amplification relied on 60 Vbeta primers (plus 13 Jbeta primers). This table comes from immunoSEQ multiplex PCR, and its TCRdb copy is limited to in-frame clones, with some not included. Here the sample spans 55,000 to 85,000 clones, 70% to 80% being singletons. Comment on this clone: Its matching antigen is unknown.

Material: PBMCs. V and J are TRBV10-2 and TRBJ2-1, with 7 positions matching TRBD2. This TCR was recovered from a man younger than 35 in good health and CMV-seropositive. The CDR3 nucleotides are TGCGCCAGCAGTCAGGCGCAGCGGGAAGCCTTTGAGCAGTTCTTC. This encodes CASSQAQREAFEQFF.